Below are 3 T cell receptor beta chains sequenced from a single sample in a study of T cell responses to AZD1222 COVID-19 vaccine. The assay was immunoSEQ multiplex PCR, and TCRdb's table has in-frame clones only and misses some. Among 150,000 to 200,000 clones listed, roughly 94% were seen once. The source was peripheral blood, collected 28 days after the second AZD1222 dose. All receptors derive from an adult who received the AZD1222 COVID-19 vaccine.

The CDR3 DNA is TGTGCCTGGAGTCGCCAGGGGGAGTACAATCAGCCCCAGCATTTT. This encodes CAWSRQGEYNQPQHF. V is TRBV30 and J is TRBJ1-5; TRBD1 matches 7 bases. V was pared by 2 bases and J by 3 bases, with 7 bases of the junction left unmatched. Germline lookup yields CDR1 GTSNPN and CDR2 SVGIG (reference sequence). This CDR3 contains 15 residues.

This clone was recorded once. This chain joins TRBV10-3 and TRBJ1-1; D ambiguous. CDR3 length: 14 residues. Germline V CDR1 and CDR2: ENHRY, SYGVKD. Trimming cost V 4 bases and J 1 base, with 10 bases left between them. The CDR3 DNA reads as TGTGCCATCAGTGCCCCGGGAACGAACACTGAAGCTTTCTTT. Translation gives CAISAPGTNTEAFF.

J is TRBJ2-2 and V is TRBV7-2; 8 bases map to TRBD2. CDR3 length equals 16 residues. CDR1 is SGHTA and CDR2 is FQGNSA in the germline V gene. V shed 1 base and J 4 bases; nucleotides not matched to a gene: 5. The chain's CDR3 is CASSLELADGTGELFF. In DNA, the CDR3 is TGTGCCAGCAGCTTAGAACTAGCGGATGGCACCGGGGAGCTGTTTTTT.